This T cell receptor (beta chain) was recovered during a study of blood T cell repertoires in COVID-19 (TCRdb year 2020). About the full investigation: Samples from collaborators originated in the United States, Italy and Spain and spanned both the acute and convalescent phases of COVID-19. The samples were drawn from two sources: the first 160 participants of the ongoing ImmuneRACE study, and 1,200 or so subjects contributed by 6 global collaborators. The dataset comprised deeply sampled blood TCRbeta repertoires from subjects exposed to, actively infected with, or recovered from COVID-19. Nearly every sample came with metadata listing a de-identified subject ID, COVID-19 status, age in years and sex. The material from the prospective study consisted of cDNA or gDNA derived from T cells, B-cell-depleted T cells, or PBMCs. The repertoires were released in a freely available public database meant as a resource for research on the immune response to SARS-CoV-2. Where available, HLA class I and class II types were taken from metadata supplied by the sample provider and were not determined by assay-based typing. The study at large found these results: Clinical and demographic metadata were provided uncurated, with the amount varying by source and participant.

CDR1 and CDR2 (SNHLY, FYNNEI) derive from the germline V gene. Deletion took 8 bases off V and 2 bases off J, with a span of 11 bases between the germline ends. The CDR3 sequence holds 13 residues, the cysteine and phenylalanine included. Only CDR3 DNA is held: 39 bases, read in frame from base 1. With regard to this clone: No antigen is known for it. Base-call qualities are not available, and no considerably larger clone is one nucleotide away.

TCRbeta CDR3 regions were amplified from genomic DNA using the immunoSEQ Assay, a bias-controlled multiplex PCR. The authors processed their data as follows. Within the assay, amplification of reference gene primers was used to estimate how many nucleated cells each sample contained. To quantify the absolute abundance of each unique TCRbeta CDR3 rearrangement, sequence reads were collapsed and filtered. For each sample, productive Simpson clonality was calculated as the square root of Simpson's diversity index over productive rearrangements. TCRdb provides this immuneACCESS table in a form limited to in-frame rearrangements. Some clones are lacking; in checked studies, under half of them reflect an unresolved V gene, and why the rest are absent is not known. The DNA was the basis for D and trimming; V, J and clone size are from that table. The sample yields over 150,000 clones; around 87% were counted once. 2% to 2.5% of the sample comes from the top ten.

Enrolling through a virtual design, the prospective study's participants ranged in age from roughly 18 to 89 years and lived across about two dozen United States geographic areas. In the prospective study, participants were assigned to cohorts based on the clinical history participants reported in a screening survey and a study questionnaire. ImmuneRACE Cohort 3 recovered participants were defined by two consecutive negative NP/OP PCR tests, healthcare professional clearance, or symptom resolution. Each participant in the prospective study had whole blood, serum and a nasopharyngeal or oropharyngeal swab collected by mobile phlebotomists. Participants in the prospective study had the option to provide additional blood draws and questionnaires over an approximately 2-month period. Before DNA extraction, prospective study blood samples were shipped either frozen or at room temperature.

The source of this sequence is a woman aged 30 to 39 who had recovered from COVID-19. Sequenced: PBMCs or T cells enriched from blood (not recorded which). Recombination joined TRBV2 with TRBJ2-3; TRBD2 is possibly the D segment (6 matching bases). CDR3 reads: CASGGRNTDTQYF. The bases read TGTGCCAGCGGAGGGCGGAACACAGATACGCAGTATTTT.